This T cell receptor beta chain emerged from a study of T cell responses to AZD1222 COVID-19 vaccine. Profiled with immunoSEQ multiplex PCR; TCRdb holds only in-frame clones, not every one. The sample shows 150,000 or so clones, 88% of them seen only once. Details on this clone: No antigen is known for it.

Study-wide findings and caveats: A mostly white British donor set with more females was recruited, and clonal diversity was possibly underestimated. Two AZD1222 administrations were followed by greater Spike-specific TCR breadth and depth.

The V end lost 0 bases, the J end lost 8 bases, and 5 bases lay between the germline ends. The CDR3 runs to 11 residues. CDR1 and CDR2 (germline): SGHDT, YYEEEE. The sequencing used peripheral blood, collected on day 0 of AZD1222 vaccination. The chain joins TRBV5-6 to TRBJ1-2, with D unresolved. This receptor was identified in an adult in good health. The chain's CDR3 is CASSLDTGYTF. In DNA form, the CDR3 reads TGTGCCAGCAGCTTGGATACGGGCTACACCTTC. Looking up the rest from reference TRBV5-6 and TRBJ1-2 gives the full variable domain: DAGVTQSPTHLIKTRGQQVTLRCSPKSGHDTVSWYQQALGQGPQFIFQYYEEEERQRGNFPDRFSGHQFPNYSSELNVNALLLGDSALYLCASSLDTGYTFGSGTRLTVV.